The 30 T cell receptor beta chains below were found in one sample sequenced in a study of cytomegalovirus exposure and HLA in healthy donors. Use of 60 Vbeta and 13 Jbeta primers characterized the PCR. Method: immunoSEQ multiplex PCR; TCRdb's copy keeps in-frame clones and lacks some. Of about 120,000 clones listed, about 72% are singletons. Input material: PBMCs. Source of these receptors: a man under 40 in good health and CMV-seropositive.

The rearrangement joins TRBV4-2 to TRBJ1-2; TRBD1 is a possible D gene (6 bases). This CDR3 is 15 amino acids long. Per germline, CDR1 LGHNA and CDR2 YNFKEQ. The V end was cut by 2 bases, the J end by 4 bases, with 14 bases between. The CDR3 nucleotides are TGTGCCAGCAGCCAAAAGACAGGAACTGGCTATGGCTACACCTTC. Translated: CASSQKTGTGYGYTF.

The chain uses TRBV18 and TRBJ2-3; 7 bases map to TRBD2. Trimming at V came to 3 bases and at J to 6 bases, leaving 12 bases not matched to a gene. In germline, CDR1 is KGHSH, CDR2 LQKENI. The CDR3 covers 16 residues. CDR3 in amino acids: CASSPARTTRGDTQYF. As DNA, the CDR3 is TGTGCCAGCTCACCTGCGAGGACGACGCGGGGGGATACGCAGTATTTT. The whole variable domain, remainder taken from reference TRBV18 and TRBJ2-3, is NAGVMQNPRHLVRRRGQEARLRCSPMKGHSHVYWYRQLPEEGLKFMVYLQKENIIDESGMPKERFSAEFPKEGPSILRIQQVVRGDSAAYFCASSPARTTRGDTQYFGPGTRLTVL.

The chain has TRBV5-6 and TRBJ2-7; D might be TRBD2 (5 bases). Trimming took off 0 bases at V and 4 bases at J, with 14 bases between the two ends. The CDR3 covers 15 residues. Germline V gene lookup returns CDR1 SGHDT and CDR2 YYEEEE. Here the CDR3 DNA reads TGTGCCAGCAGCTTGGGCCCCGGGGATCTGTACGAGCAGTACTTC. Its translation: CASSLGPGDLYEQYF.

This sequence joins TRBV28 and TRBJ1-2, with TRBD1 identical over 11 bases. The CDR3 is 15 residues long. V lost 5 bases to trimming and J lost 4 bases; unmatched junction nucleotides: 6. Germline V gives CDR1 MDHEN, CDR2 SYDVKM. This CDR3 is CASSGTGGTGYGYTF. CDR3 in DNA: TGTGCCAGCAGTGGGACAGGGGGTACTGGCTATGGCTACACCTTC.

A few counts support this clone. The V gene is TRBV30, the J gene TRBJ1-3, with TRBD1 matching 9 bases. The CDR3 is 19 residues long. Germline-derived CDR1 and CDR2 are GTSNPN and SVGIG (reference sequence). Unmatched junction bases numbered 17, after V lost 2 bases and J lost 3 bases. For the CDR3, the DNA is TGTGCCTGGAGTTCCTTTCGTCCGGGACAGGGAGGGATTGGAAACACCATATATTTT. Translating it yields CAWSSFRPGQGGIGNTIYF. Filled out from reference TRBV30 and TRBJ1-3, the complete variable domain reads SQTIHQWPATLVQPVGSPLSLECTVEGTSNPNLYWYRQAAGRGLQLLFYSVGIGQISSEVPQNLSASRPQDRQFILSSKKLLLSDSGFYLCAWSSFRPGQGGIGNTIYFGEGSWLTVV.

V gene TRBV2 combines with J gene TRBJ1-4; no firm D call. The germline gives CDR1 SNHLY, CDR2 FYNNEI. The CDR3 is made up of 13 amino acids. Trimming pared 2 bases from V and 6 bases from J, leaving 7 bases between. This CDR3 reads CASSELAYEKLFF. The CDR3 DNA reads TGTGCCAGCAGTGAATTGGCATATGAAAAACTGTTTTTT.

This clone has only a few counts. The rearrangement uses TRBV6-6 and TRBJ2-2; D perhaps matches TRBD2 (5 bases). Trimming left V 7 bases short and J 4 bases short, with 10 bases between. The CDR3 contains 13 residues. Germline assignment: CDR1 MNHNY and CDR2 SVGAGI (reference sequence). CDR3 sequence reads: CASTSDSTGELFF. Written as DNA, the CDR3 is TGTGCCAGCACTTCGGACTCCACCGGGGAGCTGTTTTTT.

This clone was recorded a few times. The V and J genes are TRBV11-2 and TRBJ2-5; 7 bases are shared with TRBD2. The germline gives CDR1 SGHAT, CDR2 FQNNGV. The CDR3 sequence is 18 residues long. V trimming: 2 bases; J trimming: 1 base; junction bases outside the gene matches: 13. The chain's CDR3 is CASSLSAGAGPIQETQYF. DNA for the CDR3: TGTGCCAGCAGCTTATCGGCGGGAGCTGGCCCAATCCAAGAGACCCAGTACTTC.

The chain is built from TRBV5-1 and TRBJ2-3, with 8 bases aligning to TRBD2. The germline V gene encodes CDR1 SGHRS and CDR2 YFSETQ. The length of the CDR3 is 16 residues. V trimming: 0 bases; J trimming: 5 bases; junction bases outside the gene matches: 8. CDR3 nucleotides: TGCGCCAGCAGCTTGGAGTTAGCGGGATTAAGAGATACGCAGTATTTT. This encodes CASSLELAGLRDTQYF.

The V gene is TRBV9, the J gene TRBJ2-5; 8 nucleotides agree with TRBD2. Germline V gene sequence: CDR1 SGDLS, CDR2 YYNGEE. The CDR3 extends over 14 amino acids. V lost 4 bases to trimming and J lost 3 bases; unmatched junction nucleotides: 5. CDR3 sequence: CASSSGTSKETQYF. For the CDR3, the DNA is TGTGCCAGCAGCTCCGGGACTAGTAAAGAGACCCAGTACTTC.

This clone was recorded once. This chain's CDR3 is CSVRVFTYEQYF. CDR3 coding DNA: TGCAGCGTTAGAGTTTTCACCTACGAGCAGTACTTC. This sequence joins TRBV29-1 and TRBJ2-7; D is unresolved. Looked up from germline, CDR1 is SQVTM and CDR2 is ANQGSEA. The CDR3 spans 12 residues. V was pared by 5 bases and J by 2 bases, with 10 bases between.

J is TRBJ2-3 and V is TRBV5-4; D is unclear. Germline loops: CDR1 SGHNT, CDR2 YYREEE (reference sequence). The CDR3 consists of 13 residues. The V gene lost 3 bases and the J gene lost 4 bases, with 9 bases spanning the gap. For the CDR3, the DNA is TGTGCCAGCAGCTCGTGGGCAGCAGATACGCAGTATTTT. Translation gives CASSSWAADTQYF.

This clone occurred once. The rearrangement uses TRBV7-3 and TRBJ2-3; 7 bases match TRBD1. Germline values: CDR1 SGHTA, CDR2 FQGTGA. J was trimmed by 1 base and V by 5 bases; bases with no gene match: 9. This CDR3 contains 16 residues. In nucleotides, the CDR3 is TGTGCCAGCAGCGTGACAGGGCTTGGGGGCACAGATACGCAGTATTTT. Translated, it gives CASSVTGLGGTDTQYF. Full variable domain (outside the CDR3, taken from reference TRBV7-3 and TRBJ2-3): GAGVSQTPSNKVTEKGKYVELRCDPISGHTALYWYRQSLGQGPEFLIYFQGTGAADDSGLPNDRFFAVRPEGSVSTLKIQRTERGDSAVYLCASSVTGLGGTDTQYFGPGTRLTVL.

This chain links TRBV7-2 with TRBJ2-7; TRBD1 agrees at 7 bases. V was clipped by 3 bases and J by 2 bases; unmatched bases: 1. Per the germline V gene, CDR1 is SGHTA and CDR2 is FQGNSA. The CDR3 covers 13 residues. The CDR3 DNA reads TGTGCCAGCAGCTTTGACAGGGCCTACGAGCAGTACTTC. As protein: CASSFDRAYEQYF.

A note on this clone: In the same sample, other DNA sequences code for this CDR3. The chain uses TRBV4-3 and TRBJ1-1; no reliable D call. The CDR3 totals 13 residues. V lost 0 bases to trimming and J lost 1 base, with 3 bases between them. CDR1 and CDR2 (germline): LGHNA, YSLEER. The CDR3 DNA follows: TGCGCCAGCAGCCAAGACAGGAACACTGAAGCTTTCTTT. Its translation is CASSQDRNTEAFF.

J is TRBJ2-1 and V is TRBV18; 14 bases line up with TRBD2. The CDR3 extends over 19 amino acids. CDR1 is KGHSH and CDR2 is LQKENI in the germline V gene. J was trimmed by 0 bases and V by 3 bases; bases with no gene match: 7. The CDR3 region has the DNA TGTGCCAGCTCACCCCGGACTAGCGGGAGGCGAAGCTCCTACAATGAGCAGTTCTTC. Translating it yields CASSPRTSGRRSSYNEQFF.

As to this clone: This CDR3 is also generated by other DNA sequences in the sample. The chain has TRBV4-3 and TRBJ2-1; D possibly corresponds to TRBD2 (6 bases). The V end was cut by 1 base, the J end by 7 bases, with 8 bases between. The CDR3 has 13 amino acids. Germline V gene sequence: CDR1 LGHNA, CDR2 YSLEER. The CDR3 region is CASSQGRGNEQFF. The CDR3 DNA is TGCGCCAGCAGCCAAGGACGGGGGAATGAGCAGTTCTTC.

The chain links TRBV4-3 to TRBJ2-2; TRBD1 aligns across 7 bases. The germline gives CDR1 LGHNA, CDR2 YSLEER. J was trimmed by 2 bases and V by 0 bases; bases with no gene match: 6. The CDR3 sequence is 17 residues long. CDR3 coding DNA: TGCGCCAGCAGCCAAGACGGGGACAGTGATAACACCGGGGAGCTGTTTTTT. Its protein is CASSQDGDSDNTGELFF.

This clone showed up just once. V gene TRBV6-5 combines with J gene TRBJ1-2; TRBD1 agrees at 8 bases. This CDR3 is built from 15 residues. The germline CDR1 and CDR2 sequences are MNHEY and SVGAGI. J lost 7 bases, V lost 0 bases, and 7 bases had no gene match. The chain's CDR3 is CASSYSMTGESGYTF. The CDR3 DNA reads TGTGCCAGCAGTTACTCGATGACAGGGGAGTCTGGCTACACCTTC.

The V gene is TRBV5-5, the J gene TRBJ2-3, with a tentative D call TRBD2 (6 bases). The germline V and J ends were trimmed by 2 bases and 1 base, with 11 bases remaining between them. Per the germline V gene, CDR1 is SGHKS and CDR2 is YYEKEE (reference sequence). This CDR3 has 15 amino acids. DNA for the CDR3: TGTGCCAGCAGCTTAATGGACTATGGCACAGATACGCAGTATTTT. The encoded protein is CASSLMDYGTDTQYF.

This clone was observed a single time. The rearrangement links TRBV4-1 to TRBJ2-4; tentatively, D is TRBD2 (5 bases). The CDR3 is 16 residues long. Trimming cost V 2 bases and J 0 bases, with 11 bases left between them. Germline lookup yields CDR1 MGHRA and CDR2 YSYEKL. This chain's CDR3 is CASSQTLGVAKNIQYF. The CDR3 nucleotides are TGCGCCAGCAGCCAAACCCTGGGAGTAGCCAAAAACATTCAGTACTTC.

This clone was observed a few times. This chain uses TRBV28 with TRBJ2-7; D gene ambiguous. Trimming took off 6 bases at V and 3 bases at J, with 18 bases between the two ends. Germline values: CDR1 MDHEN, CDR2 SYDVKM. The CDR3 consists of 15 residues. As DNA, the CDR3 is TGTGCCAGCAGCCCTACGTCCTTTTCTGTCTACGAGCAGTACTTC. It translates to CASSPTSFSVYEQYF. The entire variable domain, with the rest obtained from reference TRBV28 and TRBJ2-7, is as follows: DVKVTQSSRYLVKRTGEKVFLECVQDMDHENMFWYRQDPGLGLRLIYFSYDVKMKEKGDIPEGYSVSREKKERFSLILESASTNQTSMYLCASSPTSFSVYEQYFGPGTRLTVT.

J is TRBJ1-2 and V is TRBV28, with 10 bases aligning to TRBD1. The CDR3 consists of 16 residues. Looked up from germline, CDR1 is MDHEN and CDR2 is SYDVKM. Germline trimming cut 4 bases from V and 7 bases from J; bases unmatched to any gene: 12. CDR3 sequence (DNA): TGTGCCAGCAGTTCCTTCCAAGACAGGGGGCGTTGTGGCTACACCTTC. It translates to CASSSFQDRGRCGYTF.

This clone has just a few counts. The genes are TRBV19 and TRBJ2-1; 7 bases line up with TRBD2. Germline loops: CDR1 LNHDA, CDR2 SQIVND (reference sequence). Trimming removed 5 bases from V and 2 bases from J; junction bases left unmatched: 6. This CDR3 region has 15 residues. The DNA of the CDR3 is TGTGCCAGTAGTCTCGGCCTAGCGGCCTACAATGAGCAGTTCTTC. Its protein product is CASSLGLAAYNEQFF.

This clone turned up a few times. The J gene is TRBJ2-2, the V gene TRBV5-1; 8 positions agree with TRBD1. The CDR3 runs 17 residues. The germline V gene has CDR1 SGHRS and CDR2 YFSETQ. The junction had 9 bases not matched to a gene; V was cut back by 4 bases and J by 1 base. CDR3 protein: CASSRNPTGVNTGELFF. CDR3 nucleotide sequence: TGCGCCAGCAGCCGAAACCCGACAGGGGTGAACACCGGGGAGCTGTTTTTT.

CDR3 DNA sequence: TGTGCCAGCAGGAGACAGTCGAACACCGGGGAGCTGTTTTTT. As protein: CASRRQSNTGELFF. V gene TRBV9 combines with J gene TRBJ2-2; possible D gene TRBD1, 5 bases. The germline V gene encodes CDR1 SGDLS and CDR2 YYNGEE. CDR3 length equals 14 residues. Trimming took 5 bases from V and 0 from J, leaving 8 bases between them.

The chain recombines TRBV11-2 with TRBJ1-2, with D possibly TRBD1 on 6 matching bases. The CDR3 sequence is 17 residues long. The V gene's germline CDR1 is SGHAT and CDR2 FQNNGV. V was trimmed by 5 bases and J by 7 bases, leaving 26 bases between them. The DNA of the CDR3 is TGTGCCAGCAGCCTAACCCACCAACCGGGGGGGGCAGGTGGCTACACCTTC. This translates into CASSLTHQPGGAGGYTF.

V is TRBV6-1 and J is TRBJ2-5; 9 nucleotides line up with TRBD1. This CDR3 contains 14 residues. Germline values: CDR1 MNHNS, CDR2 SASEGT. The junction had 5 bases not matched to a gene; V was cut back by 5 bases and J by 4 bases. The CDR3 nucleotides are TGTGCCAGCAGTCCAACAGGGGGCGGAGAGACCCAGTACTTC. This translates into CASSPTGGGETQYF.

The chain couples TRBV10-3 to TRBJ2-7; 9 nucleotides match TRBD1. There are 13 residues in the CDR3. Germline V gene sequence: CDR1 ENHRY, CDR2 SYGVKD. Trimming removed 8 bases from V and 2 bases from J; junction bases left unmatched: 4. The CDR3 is CAISDRGPYEQYF. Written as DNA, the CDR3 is TGTGCCATCTCGGACAGGGGTCCCTACGAGCAGTACTTC.

For the CDR3, the DNA is TGTGCCAGCAGCCCAACTCCCGGGACTAGCGGAACAGATACGCAGTATTTT. Protein sequence: CASSPTPGTSGTDTQYF. The genes are TRBV7-9 and TRBJ2-3; 11 bases align to TRBD2. Trimming took 5 bases from V and 3 from J; bases not matched to a gene: 10. The CDR3 runs to 17 residues. The germline gives CDR1 SEHNR, CDR2 FQNEAQ (reference sequence). Combining the CDR3 with reference TRBV7-9 and TRBJ2-3 gives the whole variable domain DTGVSQNPRHKITKRGQNVTFRCDPISEHNRLYWYRQTLGQGPEFLTYFQNEAQLEKSRLLSDRFSAERPKGSFSTLEIQRTEQGDSAMYLCASSPTPGTSGTDTQYFGPGTRLTVL.